This record concerns one TCR beta chain sequence. Antigen: not known. The method was immunoSEQ multiplex PCR; TCRdb's version includes in-frame clones alone and lacks a portion of them. The sample carries some 240,000 clones, just over 65% recorded once. The data stem from a study of shared clonotypes between healthy human individuals. Points from the study as a whole: Naive subsets typically showed greater estimated richness than memory subsets.

Donors were healthy HIV-negative adults without recently reported acute infections or vaccinations. The sequencing sample was made of memory CD4+ T cells sorted from blood. The sample's subset: CD45RA-negative fraction. This sequence originates from a young man in good health.

The CDR3 loop reads CASSLDFGLAGVEQFF. The CDR3 nucleotides are TGTGCCAGCAGCTTAGATTTCGGACTAGCGGGAGTTGAGCAGTTCTTC. J is TRBJ2-1 and V is TRBV11-2; 13 nucleotides match TRBD2. With V trimmed by 0 bases and J by 9 bases, 5 bases remained unmatched. Germline values: CDR1 SGHAT, CDR2 FQNNGV. CDR3 size: 16 residues.